These 12 T cell receptor beta chains came from one sample sequenced in a study of cytomegalovirus exposure and HLA in healthy donors (dated by TCRdb to about 2017). Library preparation was by the immunoSEQ multiplex PCR assay. The multiplex PCR relied on a mix of 60 forward primers for TCR Vbeta segments and 13 reverse primers for TCR Jbeta segments. In its TCRdb copy, this immuneACCESS table keeps in-frame sequences only and misses some clones. Where compared with another copy, unresolved V genes explain less than half of these, and the others have no known cause. The sample yields around 170,000 clones; more than 65% were counted once. The ten largest clones capture 3% to 4% of the sample. The sample was PBMCs. The receptors here all came from a man aged 50 to 60 in good health and CMV-seronegative.

This clone was observed a handful of times. The DNA of the CDR3 is TGTGCCAGCAGCTTAGGAGGGGTGGACTACGAGCAGTACTTC. Its translation is CASSLGGVDYEQYF. This chain links TRBV5-6 with TRBJ2-7; a weak D match, TRBD2 (6 bases). The CDR3 covers 14 residues. The V and J ends lost 2 bases and 3 bases respectively, with 12 bases between them. Germline-derived CDR1 and CDR2 are SGHDT and YYEEEE.

The chain has TRBV4-3 and TRBJ2-1, with D perhaps matching TRBD2 (6 bases). V dropped 0 bases and J dropped 15 bases, with 12 bases sitting between them. The CDR3 is 12 amino acids. Germline values: CDR1 LGHNA, CDR2 YSLEER. CDR3 coding DNA: TGCGCCAGCAGCCAAGAGGGGGGTATCACGTTCTTC. Translation: CASSQEGGITFF.

The sample holds a few counts of this clone. The chain carries TRBV19 and TRBJ1-5; D may be TRBD1 (6 bases). The CDR3 has 14 residues. Trimming stripped 5 bases from V and 7 bases from J, with 15 bases between. Germline V gene data show CDR1 as LNHDA and CDR2 as SQIVND (reference sequence). CDR3 in amino acids: CASSGSGGGQPQHF. In DNA, the CDR3 is TGTGCCAGTAGTGGCTCGGGGGGCGGGCAGCCCCAGCATTTT.

This clone was seen a few times. V and J are TRBV15 and TRBJ1-5, with 11 bases fitting TRBD1. Germline lookup yields CDR1 LNHNV and CDR2 YYDKDF (reference sequence). This CDR3 region has 21 residues. V shed 2 bases and J 4 bases; nucleotides not matched to a gene: 19. The CDR3 protein is CATSRSSDRGLIFSVNQPQHF. The CDR3 region has the DNA TGTGCCACCAGCAGATCCTCGGACAGGGGGCTGATATTTTCAGTGAATCAGCCCCAGCATTTT.

The chain couples TRBV10-1 to TRBJ2-1, with D possibly being TRBD2 (5 bases). The length of the CDR3 is 12 residues. The germline CDR1 and CDR2 sequences are WNHNN and SYGVQD (reference sequence). Trimming took 4 bases from V and 8 from J, leaving 9 bases between them. In nucleotides, the CDR3 is TGCGCCAGCAGTGCTGGGAGAGATGAGCAGTTCTTC. Translated: CASSAGRDEQFF.

The rearrangement joins TRBV7-2 to TRBJ1-2; 9 bases line up with TRBD1. The length of the CDR3 is 15 residues. J lost 4 bases, V lost 1 base, and 4 bases had no gene match. From germline, CDR1 is SGHTA and CDR2 FQGNSA. The CDR3 protein is CASSLDTGGGYGYTF. The CDR3 bases are TGTGCCAGCAGCTTAGATACAGGGGGCGGCTATGGCTACACCTTC.

V and J are TRBV19 and TRBJ2-1, with D unclear. Deletions cut 6 bases from V and 9 bases from J, with 24 bases between. CDR1 is LNHDA and CDR2 is SQIVND in the germline V gene (reference sequence). This CDR3 has 16 residues. The CDR3 is CASRQTSLLSSSEQFF. In DNA, the CDR3 is TGTGCCAGTAGACAGACCTCCCTTTTATCTTCCAGTGAGCAGTTCTTC.

This clone showed up just once. The chain recombines TRBV7-9 with TRBJ1-1; D not resolved. V was clipped by 5 bases and J by 0 bases, with 10 bases between them. Per germline, CDR1 SEHNR and CDR2 FQNEAQ (reference sequence). This CDR3 has 14 residues. CDR3 sequence reads: CASSPPQVNTEAFF. The CDR3 nucleotides read TGTGCCAGCAGCCCACCTCAGGTGAACACTGAAGCTTTCTTT.

This chain joins TRBV27 and TRBJ1-4; 9 nucleotides line up with TRBD1. The length of the CDR3 is 13 residues. The V gene's germline CDR1 is MNHEY and CDR2 SMNVEV (reference sequence). The ends lost 3 bases at V and 11 bases at J; junction bases unmatched: 4. CDR3 nucleotide sequence: TGTGCCAGCAGTTTCCGGGACAGGGCGAAACTGTTTTTT. Translating it yields CASSFRDRAKLFF.

The chain's CDR3 is CASSPLSQRGTKETQYF. CDR3 in DNA: TGTGCCAGCAGCCCCCTTTCACAGCGGGGGACAAAAGAGACCCAGTACTTC. The J gene is TRBJ2-5, the V gene TRBV13; 8 bases line up with TRBD2. From germline, CDR1 is PRHDT and CDR2 FYEKMQ (reference sequence). After removal of 5 bases from V and 3 bases from J, the junction contained 14 bases not matched to a gene. This CDR3 contains 17 residues. The variable domain in full, with the rest retrieved from reference TRBV13 and TRBJ2-5, is AAGVIQSPRHLIKEKRETATLKCYPIPRHDTVYWYQQGPGQDPQFLISFYEKMQSDKGSIPDRFSAQQFSDYHSELNMSSLELGDSALYFCASSPLSQRGTKETQYFGPGTRLLVL.

The rearrangement joins TRBV5-1 to TRBJ1-1, with unresolved D. CDR1 SGHRS and CDR2 YFSETQ come from the germline V gene. The CDR3 is 13 residues long. V lost 4 bases and J 2 bases, leaving 9 bases between the germline ends. The CDR3 nucleotides read TGCGCCAGCAGCGTTGAGGGAAACACTGAAGCTTTCTTT. Its translation is CASSVEGNTEAFF. Full variable domain (missing parts from reference TRBV5-1 and TRBJ1-1): KAGVTQTPRYLIKTRGQQVTLSCSPISGHRSVSWYQQTPGQGLQFLFEYFSETQRNKGNFPGRFSGRQFSNSRSEMNVSTLELGDSALYLCASSVEGNTEAFFGQGTRLTVV.

This chain links TRBV4-1 with TRBJ2-5, with D perhaps matching TRBD2 (6 bases). Germline CDR1 reads MGHRA; CDR2 reads YSYEKL. The CDR3 has 17 amino acids. V was shortened by 0 bases and J by 4 bases, with 18 bases between the two germline ends. The CDR3 DNA is TGCGCCAGCAGCCAAGATTCGCGGGGCTCCCGCGGAGAGACCCAGTACTTC. Protein: CASSQDSRGSRGETQYF.